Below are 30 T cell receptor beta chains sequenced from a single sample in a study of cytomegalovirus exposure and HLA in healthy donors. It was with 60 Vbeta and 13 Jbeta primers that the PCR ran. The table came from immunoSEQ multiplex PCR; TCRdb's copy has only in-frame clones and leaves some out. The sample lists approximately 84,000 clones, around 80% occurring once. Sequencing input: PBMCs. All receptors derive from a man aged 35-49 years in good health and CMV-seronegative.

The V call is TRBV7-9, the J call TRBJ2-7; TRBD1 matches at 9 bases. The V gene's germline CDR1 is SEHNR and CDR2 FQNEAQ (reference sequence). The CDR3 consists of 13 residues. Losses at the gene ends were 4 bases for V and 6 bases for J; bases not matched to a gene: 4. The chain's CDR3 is CASSWDREGEQYF. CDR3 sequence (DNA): TGTGCCAGCAGCTGGGACAGGGAGGGCGAGCAGTACTTC.

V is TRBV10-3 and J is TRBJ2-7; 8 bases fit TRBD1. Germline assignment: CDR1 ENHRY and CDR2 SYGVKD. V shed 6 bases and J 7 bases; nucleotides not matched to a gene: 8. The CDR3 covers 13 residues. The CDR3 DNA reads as TGTGCCATCAGCTCGGGACAGGATACGGAGCAGTACTTC. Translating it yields CAISSGQDTEQYF.

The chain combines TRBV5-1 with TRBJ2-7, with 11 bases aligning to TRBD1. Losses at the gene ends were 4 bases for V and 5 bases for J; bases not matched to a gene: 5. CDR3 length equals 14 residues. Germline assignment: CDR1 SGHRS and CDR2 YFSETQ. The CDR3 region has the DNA TGCGCCAGCAGCCCTGGGACAGGGGGGGACGAGCAGTACTTC. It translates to CASSPGTGGDEQYF.

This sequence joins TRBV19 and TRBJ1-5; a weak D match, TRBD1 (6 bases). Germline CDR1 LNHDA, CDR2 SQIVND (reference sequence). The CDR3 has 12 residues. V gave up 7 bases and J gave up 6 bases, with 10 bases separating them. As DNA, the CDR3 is TGTGCCAGTACGCAGGGGACTCAGCCCCAGCATTTT. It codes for CASTQGTQPQHF. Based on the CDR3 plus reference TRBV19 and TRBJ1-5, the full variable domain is DGGITQSPKYLFRKEGQNVTLSCEQNLNHDAMYWYRQDPGQGLRLIYYSQIVNDFQKGDIAEGYSVSREKKESFPLTVTSAQKNPTAFYLCASTQGTQPQHFGDGTRLSIL.

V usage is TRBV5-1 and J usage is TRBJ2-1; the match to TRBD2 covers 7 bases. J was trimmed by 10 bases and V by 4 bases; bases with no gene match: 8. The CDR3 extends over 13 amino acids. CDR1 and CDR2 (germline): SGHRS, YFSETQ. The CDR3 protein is CASSLRLAGEQFF. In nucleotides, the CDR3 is TGCGCCAGCAGCCTTAGACTAGCTGGCGAGCAGTTCTTC.

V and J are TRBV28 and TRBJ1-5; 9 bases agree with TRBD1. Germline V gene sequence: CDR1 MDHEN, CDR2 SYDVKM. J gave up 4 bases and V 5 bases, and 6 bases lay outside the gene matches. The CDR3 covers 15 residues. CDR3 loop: CASSATGGMNQPQHF. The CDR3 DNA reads TGTGCCAGCAGTGCGACAGGGGGGATGAATCAGCCCCAGCATTTT. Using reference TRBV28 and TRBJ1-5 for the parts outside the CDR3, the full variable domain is DVKVTQSSRYLVKRTGEKVFLECVQDMDHENMFWYRQDPGLGLRLIYFSYDVKMKEKGDIPEGYSVSREKKERFSLILESASTNQTSMYLCASSATGGMNQPQHFGDGTRLSIL.

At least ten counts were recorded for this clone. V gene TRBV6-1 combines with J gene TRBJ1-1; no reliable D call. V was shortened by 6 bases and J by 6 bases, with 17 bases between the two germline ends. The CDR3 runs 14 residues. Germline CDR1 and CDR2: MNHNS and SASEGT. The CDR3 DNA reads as TGTGCCAGCAGGTTAGACGGGGTTGTTTCTGAAGCTTTCTTT. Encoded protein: CASRLDGVVSEAFF.

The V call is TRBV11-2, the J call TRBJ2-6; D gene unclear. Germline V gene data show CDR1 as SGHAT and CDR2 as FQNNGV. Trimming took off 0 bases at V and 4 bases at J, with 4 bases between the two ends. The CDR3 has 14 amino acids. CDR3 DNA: TGTGCCAGCAGCTTAGATCAGGGGGCCAACGTCCTGACTTTC. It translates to CASSLDQGANVLTF. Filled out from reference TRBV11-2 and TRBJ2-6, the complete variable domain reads EAGVAQSPRYKIIEKRQSVAFWCNPISGHATLYWYQQILGQGPKLLIQFQNNGVVDDSQLPKDRFSAERLKGVDSTLKIQPAKLEDSAVYLCASSLDQGANVLTFGAGSRLTVL.

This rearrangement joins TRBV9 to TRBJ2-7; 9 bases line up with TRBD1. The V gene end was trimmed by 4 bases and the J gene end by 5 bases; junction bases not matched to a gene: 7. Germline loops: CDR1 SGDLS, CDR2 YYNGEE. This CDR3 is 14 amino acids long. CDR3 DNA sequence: TGTGCCAGCAGCAGGCCGGGACAGGGCCACGAGCAGTACTTC. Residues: CASSRPGQGHEQYF.

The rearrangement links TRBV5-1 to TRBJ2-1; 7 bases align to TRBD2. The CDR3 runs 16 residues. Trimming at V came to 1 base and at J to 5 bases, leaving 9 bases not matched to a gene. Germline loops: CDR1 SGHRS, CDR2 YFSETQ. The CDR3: CASSLYAGVVNNEQFF. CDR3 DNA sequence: TGCGCCAGCAGCTTGTATGCGGGAGTTGTTAACAATGAGCAGTTCTTC.

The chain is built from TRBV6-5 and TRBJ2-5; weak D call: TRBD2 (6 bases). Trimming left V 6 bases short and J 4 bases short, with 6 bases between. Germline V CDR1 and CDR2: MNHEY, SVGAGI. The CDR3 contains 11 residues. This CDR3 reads CASREGETQYF. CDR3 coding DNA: TGTGCCAGCAGGGAGGGAGAGACCCAGTACTTC.

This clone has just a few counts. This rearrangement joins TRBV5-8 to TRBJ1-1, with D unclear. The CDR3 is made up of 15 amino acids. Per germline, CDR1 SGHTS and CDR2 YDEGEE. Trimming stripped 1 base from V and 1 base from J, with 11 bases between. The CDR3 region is CASSLSGQENTEAFF. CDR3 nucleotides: TGTGCCAGCAGCTTGAGCGGGCAGGAGAACACTGAAGCTTTCTTT.

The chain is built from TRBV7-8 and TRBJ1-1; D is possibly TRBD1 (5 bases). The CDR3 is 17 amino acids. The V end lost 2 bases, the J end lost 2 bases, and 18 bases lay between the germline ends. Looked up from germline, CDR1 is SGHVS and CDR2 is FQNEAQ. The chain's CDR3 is CASSLPGWRGDNTEAFF. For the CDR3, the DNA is TGTGCCAGCAGCTTACCCGGCTGGCGGGGGGACAACACTGAAGCTTTCTTT.

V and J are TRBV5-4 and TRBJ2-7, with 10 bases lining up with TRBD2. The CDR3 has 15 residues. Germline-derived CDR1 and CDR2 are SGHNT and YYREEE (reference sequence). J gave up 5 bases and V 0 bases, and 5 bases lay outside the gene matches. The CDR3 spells CASSLELAGMNEQYF. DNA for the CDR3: TGTGCCAGCAGCTTGGAACTAGCGGGAATGAACGAGCAGTACTTC.

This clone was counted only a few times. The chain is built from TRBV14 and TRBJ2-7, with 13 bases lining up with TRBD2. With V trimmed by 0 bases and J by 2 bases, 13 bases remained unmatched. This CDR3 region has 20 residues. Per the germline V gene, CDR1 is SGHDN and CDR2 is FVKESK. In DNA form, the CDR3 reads TGTGCCAGCAGCCAAGACGGACTAGCGGGAGTTGGGGGCAATCCCTACGAGCAGTACTTC. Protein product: CASSQDGLAGVGGNPYEQYF.

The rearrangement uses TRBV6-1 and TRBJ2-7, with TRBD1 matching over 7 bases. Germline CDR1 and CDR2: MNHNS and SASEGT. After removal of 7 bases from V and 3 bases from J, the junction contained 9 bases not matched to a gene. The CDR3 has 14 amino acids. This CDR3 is CASTVDRVVYEQYF. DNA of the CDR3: TGTGCCAGCACCGTAGACAGGGTCGTCTACGAGCAGTACTTC.

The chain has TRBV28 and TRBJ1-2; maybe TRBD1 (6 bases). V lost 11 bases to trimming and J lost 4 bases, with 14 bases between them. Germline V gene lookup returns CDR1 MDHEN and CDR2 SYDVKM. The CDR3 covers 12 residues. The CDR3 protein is CAARTESYGYTF. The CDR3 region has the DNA TGTGCCGCTAGGACAGAAAGCTATGGCTACACCTTC.

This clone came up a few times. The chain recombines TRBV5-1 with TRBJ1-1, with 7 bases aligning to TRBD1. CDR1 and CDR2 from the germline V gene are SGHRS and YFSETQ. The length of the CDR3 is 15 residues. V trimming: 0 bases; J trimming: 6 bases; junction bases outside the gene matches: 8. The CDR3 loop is CASSLALGTVPEAFF. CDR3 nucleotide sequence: TGCGCCAGCAGCTTGGCCCTTGGGACAGTCCCTGAAGCTTTCTTT.

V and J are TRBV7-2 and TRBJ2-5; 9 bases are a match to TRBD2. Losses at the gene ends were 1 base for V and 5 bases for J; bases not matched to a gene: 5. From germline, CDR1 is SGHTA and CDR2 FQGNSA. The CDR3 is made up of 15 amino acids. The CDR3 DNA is TGTGCCAGCAGCTTAGTTCGCGGGAGGGGGGAGACCCAGTACTTC. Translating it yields CASSLVRGRGETQYF.

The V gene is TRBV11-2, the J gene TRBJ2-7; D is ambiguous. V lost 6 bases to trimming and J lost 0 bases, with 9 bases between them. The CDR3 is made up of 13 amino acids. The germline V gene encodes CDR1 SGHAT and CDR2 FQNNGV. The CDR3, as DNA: TGTGCCAGCAGTTCCTCCCCCTCCTACGAGCAGTACTTC. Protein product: CASSSSPSYEQYF.

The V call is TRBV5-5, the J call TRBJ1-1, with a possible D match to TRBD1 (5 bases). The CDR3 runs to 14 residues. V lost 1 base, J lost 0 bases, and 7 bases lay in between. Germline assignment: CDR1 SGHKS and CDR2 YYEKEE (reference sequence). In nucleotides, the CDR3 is TGTGCCAGCAGCTTGAGGGACTTGAACACTGAAGCTTTCTTT. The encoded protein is CASSLRDLNTEAFF. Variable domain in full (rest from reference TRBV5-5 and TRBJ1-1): DAGVTQSPTHLIKTRGQQVTLRCSPISGHKSVSWYQQVLGQGPQFIFQYYEKEERGRGNFPDRFSARQFPNYSSELNVNALLLGDSALYLCASSLRDLNTEAFFGQGTRLTVV.

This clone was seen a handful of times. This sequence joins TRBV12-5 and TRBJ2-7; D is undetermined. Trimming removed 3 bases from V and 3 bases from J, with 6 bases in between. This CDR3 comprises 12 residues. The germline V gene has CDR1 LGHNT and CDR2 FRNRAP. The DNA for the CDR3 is TGTGCTAGTGGTTTTGGCTTCTACGAGCAGTACTTC. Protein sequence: CASGFGFYEQYF.

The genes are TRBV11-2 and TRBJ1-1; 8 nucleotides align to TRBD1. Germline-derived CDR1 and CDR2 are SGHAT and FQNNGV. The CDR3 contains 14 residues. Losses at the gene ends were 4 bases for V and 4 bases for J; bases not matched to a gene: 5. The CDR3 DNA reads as TGTGCCAGCAGCTGGGACAGGCAAGGCACTGAAGCTTTCTTT. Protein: CASSWDRQGTEAFF.

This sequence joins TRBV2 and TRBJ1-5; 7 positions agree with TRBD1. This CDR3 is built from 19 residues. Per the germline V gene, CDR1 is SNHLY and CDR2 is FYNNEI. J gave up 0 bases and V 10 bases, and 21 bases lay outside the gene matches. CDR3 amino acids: CATYDRLAGQLYSNQPQHF. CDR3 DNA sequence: TGTGCCACTTATGATCGTCTTGCGGGACAGCTTTATAGCAATCAGCCCCAGCATTTT.

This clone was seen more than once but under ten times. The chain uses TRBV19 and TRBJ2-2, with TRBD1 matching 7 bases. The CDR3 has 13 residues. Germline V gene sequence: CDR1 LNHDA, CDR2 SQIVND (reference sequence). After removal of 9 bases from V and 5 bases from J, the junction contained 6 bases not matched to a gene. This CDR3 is CASWDRSTGELFF. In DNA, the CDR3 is TGTGCCAGCTGGGACAGATCAACCGGGGAGCTGTTTTTT. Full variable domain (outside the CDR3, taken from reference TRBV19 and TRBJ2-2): DGGITQSPKYLFRKEGQNVTLSCEQNLNHDAMYWYRQDPGQGLRLIYYSQIVNDFQKGDIAEGYSVSREKKESFPLTVTSAQKNPTAFYLCASWDRSTGELFFGEGSRLTVL.

This CDR3 reads CASSLVQGTGELFF. The CDR3 DNA is TGTGCCAGCAGCTTGGTACAGGGGACCGGGGAGCTGTTTTTT. V gene TRBV5-6 combines with J gene TRBJ2-2, with TRBD1 matching 7 bases. V was pared by 0 bases and J by 5 bases, with 1 base of the junction left unmatched. The CDR3 totals 14 residues. Germline-derived CDR1 and CDR2 are SGHDT and YYEEEE.

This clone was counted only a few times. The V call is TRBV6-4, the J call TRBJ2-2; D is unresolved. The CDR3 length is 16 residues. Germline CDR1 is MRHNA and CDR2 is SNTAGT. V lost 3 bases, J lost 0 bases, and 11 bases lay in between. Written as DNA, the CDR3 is TGTGCCAGCAGTGATTATAAGAGCGCGAACACCGGGGAGCTGTTTTTT. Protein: CASSDYKSANTGELFF.

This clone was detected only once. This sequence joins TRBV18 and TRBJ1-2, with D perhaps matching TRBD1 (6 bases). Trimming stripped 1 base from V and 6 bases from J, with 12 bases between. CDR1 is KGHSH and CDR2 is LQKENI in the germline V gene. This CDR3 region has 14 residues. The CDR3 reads CASSPLLQGDGYTF. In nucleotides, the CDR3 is TGTGCCAGCTCACCACTCCTACAGGGAGATGGCTACACCTTC.

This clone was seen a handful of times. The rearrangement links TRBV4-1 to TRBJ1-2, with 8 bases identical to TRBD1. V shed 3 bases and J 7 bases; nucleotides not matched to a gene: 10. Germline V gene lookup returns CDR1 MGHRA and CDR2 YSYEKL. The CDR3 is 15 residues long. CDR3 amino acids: CASSQETTGGSGYTF. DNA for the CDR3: TGCGCCAGCAGCCAGGAAACCACAGGGGGATCTGGCTACACCTTC.

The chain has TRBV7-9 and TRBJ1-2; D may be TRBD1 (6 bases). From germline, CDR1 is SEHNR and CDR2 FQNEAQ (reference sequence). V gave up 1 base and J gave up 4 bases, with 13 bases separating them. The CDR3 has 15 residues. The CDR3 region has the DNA TGTGCCAGCAGCTTAGAACAGGGACTAGTCTATGGCTACACCTTC. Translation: CASSLEQGLVYGYTF.